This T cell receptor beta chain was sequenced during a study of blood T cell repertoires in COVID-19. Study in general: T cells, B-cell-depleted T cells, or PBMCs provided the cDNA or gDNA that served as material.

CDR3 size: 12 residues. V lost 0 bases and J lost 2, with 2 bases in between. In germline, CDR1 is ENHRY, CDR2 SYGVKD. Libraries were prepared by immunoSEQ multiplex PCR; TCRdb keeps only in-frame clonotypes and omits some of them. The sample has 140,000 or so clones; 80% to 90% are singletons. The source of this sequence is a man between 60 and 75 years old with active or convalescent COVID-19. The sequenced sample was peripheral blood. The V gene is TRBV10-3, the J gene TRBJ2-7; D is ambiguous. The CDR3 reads CAISESTYEQYF. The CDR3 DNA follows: TGTGCCATCAGTGAGTCTACCTACGAGCAGTACTTC.